This T cell receptor beta chain was sequenced in a study of regulatory and conventional T cells in RAG deficiency. Whole-study findings and limits: Omenn patients showed >90% Treg-Tconv overlap and shorter CDR3 lengths. RAG-deficient patients showed markedly lower Shannon entropy and higher Simpson indices than control T-cell subsets. Treg unique TCR beta sequences were approximately 95-fold fewer in Omenn syndrome and CID/AS patients than controls.

Some clones are missing from TCRdb's copy, which holds only in-frame ones; the method was immunoSEQ multiplex PCR. The table has under 35,000 clones, around 89% seen once. The CDR3 is 14 residues long. V lost 6 bases and J lost 6; bases outside the gene matches: 10. Germline assignment: CDR1 MNHNS and CDR2 SASEGT. A remark on this clone: The antigen is unknown.

The same data also contributed to another study, on regulatory T cells. This second study notes: Amplification used 52 TRBV primers and 13 TRBJ primers. Regulatory T cells showed the strongest V-J pair restriction and V/J gene skewing among patient repertoires.

Sample: CD8+ T cells sorted from blood. This chain links TRBV6-1 with TRBJ1-2, with 7 bases aligning to TRBD1. This TCR came from a human donor in good health. CDR3 loop: CASRTTGTANGYTF. CDR3 DNA sequence: TGTGCCAGCAGAACAACCGGGACAGCGAATGGCTACACCTTC.